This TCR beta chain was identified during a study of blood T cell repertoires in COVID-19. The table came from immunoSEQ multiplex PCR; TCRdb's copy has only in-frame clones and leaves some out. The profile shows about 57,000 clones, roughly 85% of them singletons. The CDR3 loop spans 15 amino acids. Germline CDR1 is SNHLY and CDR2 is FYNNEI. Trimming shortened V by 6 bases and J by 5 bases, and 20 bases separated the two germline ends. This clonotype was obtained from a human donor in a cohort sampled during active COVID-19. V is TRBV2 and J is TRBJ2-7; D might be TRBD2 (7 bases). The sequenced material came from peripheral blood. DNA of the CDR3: TGTGCCAGCAGGAGCACGGGGGGCCTGGGGCACGAGCAGTACTTC. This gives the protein CASRSTGGLGHEQYF.